This T cell receptor beta chain is from a study of cytomegalovirus exposure and HLA in healthy donors. Study results and caveats: Reportedly, HLA-A and HLA-B alleles of most subjects were accurately predicted from TCR beta. Previously analyzed data showed that most TCR beta V segments were productive at a frequency of about 87% or about 30%.

The CDR3 runs 15 residues. Germline CDR1 GTSNPN, CDR2 SVGIG (reference sequence). V gave up 0 bases and J gave up 4 bases, with 12 bases separating them. Researchers ran the PCR with 60 Vbeta and 13 Jbeta primers. Method: immunoSEQ multiplex PCR; TCRdb's copy keeps in-frame clones and lacks some. Found here are fewer than 75,000 clones, roughly four fifths of them singletons; the top ten hold 4.3%. About this clone itself: The antigen is not known.

This rearrangement joins TRBV30 to TRBJ2-2, with D perhaps matching TRBD2 (6 bases). Sequencing used PBMCs. This receptor was obtained from a man aged 25-45 years in good health and CMV-seronegative. Here the CDR3 DNA reads TGTGCCTGGAGTGTCCTAGCGAGGGGCACCGGGGAGCTGTTTTTT. It translates to CAWSVLARGTGELFF.